Here is one T cell receptor beta chain with its context. Which antigen it targets is not known. No quality values exist for individual bases; no much larger clone is one base distant. The CDR3 regions of human TCRbeta chains were subjected to immunosequencing. In the paper's pipeline: TCRs in the repertoires were matched against a reference library of SARS-CoV-2-specific TCRs that had been generated with the MIRA antigen-specificity platform. Breadth was defined as the fraction of unique TCRs that were SARS-CoV-2-associated, and depth was defined as the fraction of total T cells that were SARS-CoV-2-associated. Using the MIRA data, each spike-specific TCR was mapped to the spike region that the TCR reacts to and placed in a CD4 or CD8 class. Log10-transformed breadth and depth values were compared by one-way ANOVA with Sidak's multiple comparisons tests. TCRdb re-hosts the immuneACCESS table, in-frame sequences only. Its copies lack some clones; in the studies checked, an unresolved V gene accounts for under half of them, and the cause for the rest is not known. V, J and clone size are taken as reported in that table, and D and trimming were inferred from the DNA itself. A total of about 190,000 clones appear in this sample, roughly 88% of them only once. The ten most abundant clones make up approximately 0.97% of the sample.

Between the V and J ends, shortened by 2 bases and 0 bases respectively, the junction contains 10 bases. The CDR3 measures 16 amino acids from cysteine to phenylalanine. CDR3 DNA is the only sequence kept; it has 48 bases, read in frame from the first base. In the germline V gene, CDR1 corresponds to SGHVS and CDR2 to FNYEAQ. Sample time point, as interpreted from the label and publication: baseline before first vaccination. Vaccinee samples came from UK trials COV001 and COV002, including a single-blind randomized controlled phase 2/3 trial of AZD1222 (ChAdOx1 nCoV-19) in healthy adults. For TCRbeta chain sequencing, PBMC samples were collected from trial participants at day 0 and at day 28 after the second dose. The sample originates from a study of T cell responses to AZD1222 COVID-19 vaccine (dated by TCRdb to 2020 to 2023). Looking at the study overall: Because spike-specific TCR depth and breadth did not differ between the two schedules, AZD1222 recipients who got a second dose at roughly 4 weeks were pooled with those who got a second dose at roughly 12 weeks. A total of over 230 trial participants underwent TCR sequencing, of whom about 200 had received two doses of AZD1222 and some 26 had received two doses of the MenACWY control vaccine. Enrollment into the trials was organized by age into subgroups of 18-55, 56-69 and 70-plus years, and those subgroups contained 148, 28 and 57 TCR-sequenced participants, respectively.

The paper as a whole reports these results and caveats: Spike-specific TCR breadth and depth rose significantly after two AZD1222 doses compared with day 0 and with MenACWY recipients. Reportedly, close to half of the unique spike-specific TCRs recognized epitopes lying outside the regions that are mutated in the B.1.351 and B.1.1.7 variants. Because no day 14 peak-response samples were available, the repertoires could be characterized only after the peak T cell response. Conclusions about previously exposed vaccinees were limited because only six AZD1222 recipients were SARS-CoV-2 seropositive at baseline. The vaccine-associated CD4 TCRs covered the entire spike protein, and the dominant responses fell in regions 160-218 and 743-854. The 56-69-year group was small, and its depth increase did not reach significance, likely because of low power. Most participants were white British and females outnumbered males, and the authors suggested that clonal diversity may have been underestimated.

Recombination connected TRBV7-6 to TRBJ1-4, with an unclear D gene assignment. The sequence was collected from an adult in good health. Source: peripheral blood, taken on day 0 of AZD1222 vaccination. DNA sequence: TGTGCCAGCAGCTTACCCCCCGGGACAACTAATGAAAAACTGTTTTTT. Translation gives CASSLPPGTTNEKLFF.